This T cell receptor (beta chain) was identified in a study of shared clonotypes between healthy human individuals. Sequencing was performed with immunoSEQ multiplex PCR; in TCRdb, only in-frame clones are kept and a portion is missing. This sample yields about 750,000 clones, of which over 90% are seen a single time; less than 25% belongs to the top ten. The CDR3 extends over 13 amino acids. Germline-derived CDR1 and CDR2 are SGHDT and YYEEEE. V was pared by 3 bases and J by 6 bases, with 6 bases of the junction left unmatched. It was CD45RO-negative cells, positively selected for CCR7, that made up naive CD8 cells, with terminally differentiated effector memory CD45RA+ cells excluded.

The source of this sequence is a man between 25 and 39 years old in good health. Sequencing input: naive CD8+ T cells sorted from blood. J is TRBJ2-7 and V is TRBV5-6; 7 bases map to TRBD2. The CDR3 DNA reads as TGTGCCAGCAGCTCCGGACCGGGGGGCGAGCAGTACTTC. Residues: CASSSGPGGEQYF.